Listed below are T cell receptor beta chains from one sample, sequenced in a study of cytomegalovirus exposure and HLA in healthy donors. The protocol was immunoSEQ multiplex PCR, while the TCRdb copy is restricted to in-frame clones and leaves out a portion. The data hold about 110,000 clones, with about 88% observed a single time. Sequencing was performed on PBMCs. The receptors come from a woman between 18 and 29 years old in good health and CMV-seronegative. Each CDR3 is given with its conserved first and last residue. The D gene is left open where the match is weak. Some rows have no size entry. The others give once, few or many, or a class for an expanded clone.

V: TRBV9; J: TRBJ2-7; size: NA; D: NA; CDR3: CASSVEDSGVNSYEQYF; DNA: TGTGCCAGCAGCGTAGAAGATTCGGGAGTAAACTCCTACGAGCAGTACTTC
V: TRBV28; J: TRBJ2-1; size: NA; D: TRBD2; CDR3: CASSDSGRGEQFF; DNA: TGTGCCAGCAGTGATAGCGGGAGGGGTGAGCAGTTCTTC
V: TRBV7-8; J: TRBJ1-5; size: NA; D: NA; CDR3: CASQDRKYSNQPQHF; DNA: TGTGCCAGCCAGGACAGAAAATATAGCAATCAGCCCCAGCATTTT
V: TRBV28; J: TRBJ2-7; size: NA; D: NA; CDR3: CASRRLSYEQYF; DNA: TGTGCCAGCCGGAGACTTTCCTACGAGCAGTACTTC
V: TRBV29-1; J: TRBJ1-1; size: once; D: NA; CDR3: CSVEDTAPEAFF; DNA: TGCAGCGTTGAAGACACAGCCCCTGAAGCTTTCTTT
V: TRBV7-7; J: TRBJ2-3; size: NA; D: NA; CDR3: CASSLGHSTDTQYF; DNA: TGTGCCAGCAGCTTAGGGCATAGCACAGATACGCAGTATTTT
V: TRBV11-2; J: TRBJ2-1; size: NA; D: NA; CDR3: CASSLDLSVYNEQFF; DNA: TGTGCCAGCAGCTTAGATCTTTCTGTTTACAATGAGCAGTTCTTC
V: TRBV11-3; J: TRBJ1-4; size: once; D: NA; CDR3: CASSLDLAKSNEKLFF; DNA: TGTGCCAGCAGCTTAGATCTTGCGAAATCTAATGAAAAACTGTTTTTT
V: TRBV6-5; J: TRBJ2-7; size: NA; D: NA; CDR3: CASRATYEQYF; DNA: TGTGCCAGCCGAGCTACCTACGAGCAGTACTTC
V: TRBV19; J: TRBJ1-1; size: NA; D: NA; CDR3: CASSITANTEAFF; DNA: TGTGCCAGTAGTATTACAGCAAACACTGAAGCTTTCTTT
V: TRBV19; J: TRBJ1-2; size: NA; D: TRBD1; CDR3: CASSPTGTEVDGYTF; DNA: TGTGCCAGTAGTCCGACAGGGACTGAGGTTGATGGCTACACCTTC
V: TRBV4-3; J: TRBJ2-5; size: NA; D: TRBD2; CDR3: CASSQDMLAGEYQETQYF; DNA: TGCGCCAGCAGCCAAGATATGCTAGCGGGGGAGTACCAAGAGACCCAGTACTTC
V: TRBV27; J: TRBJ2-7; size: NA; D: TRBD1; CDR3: CASSPWDRVTYEQYF; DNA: TGTGCCAGCAGTCCGTGGGACAGGGTAACCTACGAGCAGTACTTC
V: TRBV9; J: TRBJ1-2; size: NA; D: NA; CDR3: CASRGGANYGYTF; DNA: TGTGCCAGCAGGGGGGGGGCTAACTATGGCTACACCTTC
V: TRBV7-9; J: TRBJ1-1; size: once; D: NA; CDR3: CASSLTEANTEAFF; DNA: TGTGCCAGCAGCTTGACAGAGGCGAACACTGAAGCTTTCTTT
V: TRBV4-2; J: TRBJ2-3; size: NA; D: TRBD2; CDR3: CASSHNPSSGRIDTQYF; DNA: TGTGCCAGCAGCCATAACCCTTCTAGCGGGCGTATAGATACGCAGTATTTT
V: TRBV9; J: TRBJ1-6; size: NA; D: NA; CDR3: CASSDREGSYNSPLHF; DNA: TGTGCCAGCAGCGACAGGGAAGGCTCCTATAATTCACCCCTCCACTTT
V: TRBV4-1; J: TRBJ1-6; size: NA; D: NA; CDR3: CASSQEAWTSPFPEDF; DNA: TGCGCCAGCAGCCAAGAAGCTTGGACAAGCCCCTTCCCCGAAGACTTT
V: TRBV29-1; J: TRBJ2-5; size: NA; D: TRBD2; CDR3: CSVASGRALGETQYF; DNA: TGCAGCGTTGCTAGCGGGAGGGCCCTCGGCGAGACCCAGTACTTC
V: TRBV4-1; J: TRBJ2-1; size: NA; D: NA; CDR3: CASSQGTGLYNEQFF; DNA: TGCGCCAGCAGCCAAGGGACAGGACTATACAATGAGCAGTTCTTC
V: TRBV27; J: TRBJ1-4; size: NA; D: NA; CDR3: CASSLYENEKLFF; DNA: TGTGCCAGCAGTTTATACGAGAATGAAAAACTGTTTTTT
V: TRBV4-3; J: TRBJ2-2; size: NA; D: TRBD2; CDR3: CASSWTSGGAGGELFF; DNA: TGCGCCAGCAGCTGGACTAGCGGGGGGGCTGGCGGGGAGCTGTTTTTT
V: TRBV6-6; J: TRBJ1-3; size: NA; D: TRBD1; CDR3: CASSYLGQGSSTIYF; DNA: TGTGCCAGCAGTTACCTAGGACAGGGATCGTCTACCATATATTTT
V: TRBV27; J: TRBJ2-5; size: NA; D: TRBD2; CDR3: CASSFGLAGTQETQYF; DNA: TGTGCCAGCAGTTTCGGACTAGCGGGAACCCAAGAGACCCAGTACTTC
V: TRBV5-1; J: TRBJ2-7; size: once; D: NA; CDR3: CASSWTVGGLREQYF; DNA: TGCGCCAGCAGCTGGACCGTCGGGGGGCTTCGGGAGCAGTACTTC
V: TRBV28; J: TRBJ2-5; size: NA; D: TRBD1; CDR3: CASSQTVGGQGGSTQYF; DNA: TGTGCCAGCAGTCAAACCGTGGGGGGACAGGGTGGAAGCACCCAGTACTTC
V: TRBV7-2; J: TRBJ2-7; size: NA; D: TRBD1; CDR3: CASSSGGPYEQYF; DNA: TGTGCCAGCAGCTCAGGGGGCCCCTACGAGCAGTACTTC
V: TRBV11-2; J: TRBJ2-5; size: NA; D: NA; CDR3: CASSPTRGQETQYF; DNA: TGTGCCAGCAGCCCTACCAGGGGTCAAGAGACCCAGTACTTC
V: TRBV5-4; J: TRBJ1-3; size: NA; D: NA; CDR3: CASSSSSTIYF; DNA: TGTGCCAGCAGCTCTAGCAGCACCATATATTTT
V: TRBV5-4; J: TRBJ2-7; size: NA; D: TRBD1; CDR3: CASSDVGTGTYEQYF; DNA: TGTGCCAGCAGCGACGTCGGGACAGGGACCTACGAGCAGTACTTC
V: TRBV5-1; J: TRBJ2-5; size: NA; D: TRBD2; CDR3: CASSLAGGTETQYF; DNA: TGCGCCAGCAGCTTAGCGGGGGGCACGGAGACCCAGTACTTC
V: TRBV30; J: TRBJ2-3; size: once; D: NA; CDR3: CAWSVSGGDPWDTQYF; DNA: TGTGCCTGGAGTGTTTCCGGCGGGGATCCCTGGGATACGCAGTATTTT
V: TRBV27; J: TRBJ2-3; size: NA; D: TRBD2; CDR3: CASRLAGGTDTQYF; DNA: TGTGCCAGCAGGTTAGCGGGGGGCACAGATACGCAGTATTTT
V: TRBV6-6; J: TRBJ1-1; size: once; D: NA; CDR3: CASRGNTEAFF; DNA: TGTGCCAGTAGGGGGAACACTGAAGCTTTCTTT
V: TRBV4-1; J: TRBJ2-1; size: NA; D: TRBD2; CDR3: CASFKTSGYNEQFF; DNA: TGCGCCAGCTTTAAGACTAGCGGATACAATGAGCAGTTCTTC
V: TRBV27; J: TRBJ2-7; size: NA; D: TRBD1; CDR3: CASSFRQGTYEQYF; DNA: TGTGCCAGCAGTTTTAGACAGGGGACCTACGAGCAGTACTTC
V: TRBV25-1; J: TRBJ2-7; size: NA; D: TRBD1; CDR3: CASKMVGQGDEQYF; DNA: TGTGCCAGCAAGATGGTGGGACAGGGTGACGAGCAGTACTTC
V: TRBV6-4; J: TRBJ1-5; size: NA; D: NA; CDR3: CASSEGSNQPQHF; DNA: TGTGCCAGCAGTGAGGGCAGCAATCAGCCCCAGCATTTT
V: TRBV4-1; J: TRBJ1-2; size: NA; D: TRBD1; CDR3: CASNRQGAGDYGYTF; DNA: TGCGCCAGCAACCGTCAGGGGGCGGGGGACTATGGCTACACCTTC
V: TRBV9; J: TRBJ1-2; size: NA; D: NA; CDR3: CASSSRGGYTF; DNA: TGTGCCAGCAGCTCAAGGGGGGGCTACACCTTC
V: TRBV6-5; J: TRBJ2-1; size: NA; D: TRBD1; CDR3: CASSPQPPQGKLF; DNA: TGTGCCAGCAGTCCACAACCACCACAGGGGAAGCTCTTC
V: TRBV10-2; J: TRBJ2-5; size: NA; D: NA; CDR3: CASSDAERETQYF; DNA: TGCGCCAGCAGTGACGCGGAACGGGAGACCCAGTACTTC
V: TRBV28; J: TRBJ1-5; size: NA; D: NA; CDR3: CASSLLFLLRGLQPQHF; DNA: TGTGCCAGCAGTTTATTATTTTTGTTGCGGGGCTTGCAGCCCCAGCATTTT
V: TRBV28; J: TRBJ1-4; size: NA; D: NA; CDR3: CASSFILGRQQLFF; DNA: TGTGCCAGCAGTTTCATATTGGGCAGACAGCAACTGTTTTTT
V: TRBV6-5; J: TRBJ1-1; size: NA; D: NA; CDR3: CASTDSGGLEAFF; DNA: TGTGCCAGCACCGATTCGGGGGGGCTTGAAGCTTTCTTT
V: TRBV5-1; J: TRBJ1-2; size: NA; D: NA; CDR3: CASRETEGRYGYTF; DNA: TGCGCCAGCAGGGAGACGGAGGGCCGTTATGGCTACACCTTC
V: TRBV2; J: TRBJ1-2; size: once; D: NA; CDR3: CASSENSGHYGYTF; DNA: TGTGCCAGCAGTGAGAATTCAGGGCACTATGGCTACACCTTC
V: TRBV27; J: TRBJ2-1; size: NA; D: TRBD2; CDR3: CASSLAGGGYNEQFF; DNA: TGTGCCAGCAGTCTAGCGGGAGGCGGCTACAATGAGCAGTTCTTC
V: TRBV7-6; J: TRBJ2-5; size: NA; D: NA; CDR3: CASSLGRALGETQYF; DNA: TGTGCCAGCAGCTTAGGCAGGGCCCTAGGAGAGACCCAGTACTTC
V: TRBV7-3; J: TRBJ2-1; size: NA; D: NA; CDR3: CASSLSPGSYNEQFF; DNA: TGTGCCAGCAGCTTAAGTCCGGGGTCCTACAATGAGCAGTTCTTC
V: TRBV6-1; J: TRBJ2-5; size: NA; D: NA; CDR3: CASIHGGTGQETQYF; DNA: TGTGCCAGCATTCATGGCGGGACTGGGCAAGAGACCCAGTACTTC
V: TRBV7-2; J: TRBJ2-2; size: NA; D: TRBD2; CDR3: CASSSPAETSGTGELFF; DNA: TGTGCCAGCAGCTCCCCGGCCGAGACTAGCGGAACCGGGGAGCTGTTTTTT
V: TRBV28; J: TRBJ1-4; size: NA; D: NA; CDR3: CASSFRGQPNEKLFF; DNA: TGTGCCAGCAGTTTTCGCGGACAGCCTAATGAAAAACTGTTTTTT
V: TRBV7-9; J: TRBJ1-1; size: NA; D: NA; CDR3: CASREQTNTEAFF; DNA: TGTGCCAGCAGGGAACAGACGAACACTGAAGCTTTCTTT
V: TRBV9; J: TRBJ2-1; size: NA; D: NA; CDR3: CASSPRAQGKSFLF; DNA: TGTGCCAGCAGCCCTCGGGCCCAGGGGAAAAGCTTCCTCTTC